This T cell receptor beta chain was recovered during a study of shared clonotypes between healthy human individuals (dated by TCRdb to 2020 to 2022). For the study in its entirety: A couple of women and three men aged 18 to 49 years were included in the cohort. Per donor, three plates each were used for CD4 naive and CD4 memory, two for CD8 naive, and one for CD8 memory. Blood TCR repertoires of five healthy adults were deeply sequenced to estimate repertoire size and the extent of clonotype sharing between individuals. Libraries were prepared and TCR repertoires were sequenced by different laboratories using diverse techniques, in order to increase sequencing depth and limit assay-specific biases. Leukapheresis yielded between about 0.94 and 9.5 billion PBMCs per donor.

TCR CDR3 regions were amplified from genomic DNA by multiplex PCR using the deep immunoSEQ assay. For each cell subset, the extracted genomic DNA was distributed evenly across all wells of several immunoSEQ 96-well plates, and each plate served as one replicate. Each replicate PCR for sorted subsets received roughly 0.2 ug genomic DNA, equal to 28,000 or so T cell genomes. Purified libraries were measured with a Qubit 3.0 fluorometer, size-checked on a Bioanalyzer 2100, and measured again with the KAPA Library Quantification kit. Every immunoSEQ 96-well plate was sequenced on a dedicated single-read 150-cycle Illumina NextSeq 550 flow cell. Concerning the study's data processing: Because the immunoSEQ output held only junctional sequences and lacked quality scores, the filtering could not match the filtering applied to full-length reads. Sequences were annotated with PyIR, a Python wrapper for IgBLAST v1.9, using IMGT germline references to assign V/J genes and CDR3. Reads were removed for weak V/J assignments (E-value above 1e-6), missing CDR3, stop codons, out-of-frame junctions, or ambiguous translated residues. V3J clonotypes were defined as sequences sharing the same inferred V gene, J gene, and CDR3 amino acid sequence. Percentage overlap between repertoires was calculated by dividing the number of shared unique clonotypes by the size of the smaller repertoire. Repertoire richness was assessed with RTK rarefaction, the Chao1 estimator, and Recon v2.1 estimates of unobserved clonotypes. For all TCRbeta clonotypes obtained by the gDNA method from four donors, generation probabilities were computed with OLGA. Entries here come from immuneACCESS through TCRdb and include only in-frame sequences with V and J called. Some clones fail to appear in such tables; in the studies checked, an unresolved V gene covers under half of the shortfall, and the cause of the remainder is unknown. The D gene and trimming were derived from the DNA, and the V and J assignments and clone size from that table. Here the sample has about 610,000 clones; 95% to 98% occur a single time. The top ten constitute 0.045% to 0.07% of the sample.

Donors were healthy HIV-negative adults with no recently reported acute infections or vaccinations. Every donor was a Caucasian adult residing in Nashville, Tennessee, USA. CD4+ T cells were enriched by magnetic negative selection; naive cells were then positively selected on CD45RA, and the negative fraction formed the memory subset. Blood was collected by leukapheresis, and PBMCs were isolated by Ficoll-Histopaque density gradient centrifugation and then cryopreserved in liquid nitrogen vapor phase. Analytical flow cytometry was used to check the purity and quantity of each magnetically sorted T cell population. From each sorted fraction, genomic DNA was isolated and quantified by UV absorbance on a Nanodrop 2000c. Beyond this particular receptor, the publication reports: Clonotypes shared by all four sorted-subset donors showed higher generation probabilities than non-shared clonotypes. Across a few donors, 5% to 6% of naive CD4, 3% to 4% of naive CD8, roughly 2.2% of memory CD4, and approximately 0.4% of memory CD8 clonotypes were shared. Because the study included only a small number of donors, the genetic and exposure-history diversity represented was limited. Based on pairwise subsampling, the degree of clonotype sharing among donors was expected to be affected by sequencing depth. Naive subsets generally had larger estimated clonotype richness than memory subsets did. Only blood was sampled, and tissue TCR repertoires likely differ from those in blood. Incomplete sequencing was indicated by rarefaction of sorted-subset datasets, despite the large sequencing depth.

Germline trimming: 3 bases from V, 6 bases from J; junction bases outside gene matches: 10. The cysteine opens and the phenylalanine closes a CDR3 of 17 amino acids. The DNA shown is the 51-base CDR3, in frame from base 1. The germline V gene specifies SGHTA as CDR1 and FQGNSA as CDR2. Regarding this clone: Its target antigen remains unknown. Base-call qualities are not available, and no considerably larger clone is one nucleotide away.

The chain is assembled from TRBV7-2 and TRBJ2-2; 10 bases in the middle match TRBD2. This clonotype was sampled from a woman in her 30s in good health. The sequencing sample was made of naive CD4+ T cells sorted from blood. The sample's cell subset or site label, in plain terms: CD45RA+ positively selected. The nucleotide sequence reads as follows: TGTGCCAGCAGCTTTGTCCTAGCGGGAGCTCGATCCGGGGAGCTGTTTTTT. This yields the protein CASSFVLAGARSGELFF.